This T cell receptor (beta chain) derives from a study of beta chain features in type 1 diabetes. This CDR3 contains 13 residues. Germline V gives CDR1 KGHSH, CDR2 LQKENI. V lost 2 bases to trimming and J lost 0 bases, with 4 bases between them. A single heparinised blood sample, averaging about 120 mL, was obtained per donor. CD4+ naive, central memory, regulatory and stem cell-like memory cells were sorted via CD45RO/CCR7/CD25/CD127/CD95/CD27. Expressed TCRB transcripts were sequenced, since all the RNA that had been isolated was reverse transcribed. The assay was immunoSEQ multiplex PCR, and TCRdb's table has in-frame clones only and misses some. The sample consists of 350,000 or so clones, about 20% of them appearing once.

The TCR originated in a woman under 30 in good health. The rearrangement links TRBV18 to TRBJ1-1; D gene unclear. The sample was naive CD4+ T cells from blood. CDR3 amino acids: CASSPGMNTEAFF. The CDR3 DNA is TGTGCCAGCTCACCAGGCATGAACACTGAAGCTTTCTTT.